Reported below is one T cell receptor beta chain. The sample comes from a study of OX40 agonist ivuxolimab in advanced cancers. V lost 1 base to trimming and J lost 4 bases, with 13 bases between them. CDR1 and CDR2 from the germline V gene are LNHDA and SQIVND (reference sequence). This CDR3 contains 15 residues. The table came from immunoSEQ multiplex PCR; TCRdb's copy has only in-frame clones and leaves some out. The data contain approximately 66,000 clones, around 87% of them singletons. V is TRBV19 and J is TRBJ1-1; tentatively, D is TRBD1 (5 bases). The receptor was derived from an adult with an advanced solid tumor such as melanoma, head and neck, liver or kidney cancer. This specimen was CD4+ or CD8+ T cells sorted from blood, taken in a trial of the OX40 agonist ivuxolimab. The CDR3: CASSIGRESVTEAFF. The CDR3 region has the DNA TGTGCCAGTAGTATAGGCAGGGAAAGTGTCACTGAAGCTTTCTTT.